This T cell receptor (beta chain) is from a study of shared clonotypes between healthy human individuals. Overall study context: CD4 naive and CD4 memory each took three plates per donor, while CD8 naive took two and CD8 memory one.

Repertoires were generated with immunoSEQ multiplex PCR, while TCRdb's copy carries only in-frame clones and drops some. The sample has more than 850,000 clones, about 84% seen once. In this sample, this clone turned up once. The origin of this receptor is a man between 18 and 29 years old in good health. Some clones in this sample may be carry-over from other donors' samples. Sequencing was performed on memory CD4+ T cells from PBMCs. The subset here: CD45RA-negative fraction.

The CDR3 DNA is TGTGCCAGCAGTTTATCGGGAGTACACCAAGAGACCCAGTACTTC. This translates into CASSLSGVHQETQYF. The V and J genes are TRBV28 and TRBJ2-5, with a tentative D call TRBD2 (6 bases). The CDR3 length is 15 residues. The V gene lost 1 base and the J gene lost 0 bases, with 9 bases spanning the gap. The germline gives CDR1 MDHEN, CDR2 SYDVKM.